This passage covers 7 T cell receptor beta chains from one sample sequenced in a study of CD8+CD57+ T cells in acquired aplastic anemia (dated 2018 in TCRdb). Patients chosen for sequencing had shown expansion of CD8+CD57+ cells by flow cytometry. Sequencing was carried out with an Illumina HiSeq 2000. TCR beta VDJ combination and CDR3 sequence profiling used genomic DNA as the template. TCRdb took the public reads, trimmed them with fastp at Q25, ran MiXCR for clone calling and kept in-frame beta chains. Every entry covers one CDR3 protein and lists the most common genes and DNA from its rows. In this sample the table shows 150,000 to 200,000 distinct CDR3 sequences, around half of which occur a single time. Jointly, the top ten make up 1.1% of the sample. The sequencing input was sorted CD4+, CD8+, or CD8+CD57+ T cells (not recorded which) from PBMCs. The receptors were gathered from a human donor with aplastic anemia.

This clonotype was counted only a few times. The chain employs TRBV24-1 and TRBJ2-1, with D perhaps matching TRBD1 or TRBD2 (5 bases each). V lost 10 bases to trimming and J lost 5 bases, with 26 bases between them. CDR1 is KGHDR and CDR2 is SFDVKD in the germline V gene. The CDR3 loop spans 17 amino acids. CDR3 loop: CATGPSGPIMKHNEQFF. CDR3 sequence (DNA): TGTGCCACAGGACCCTCGGGGCCGATCATGAAACACAATGAGCAGTTCTTC.

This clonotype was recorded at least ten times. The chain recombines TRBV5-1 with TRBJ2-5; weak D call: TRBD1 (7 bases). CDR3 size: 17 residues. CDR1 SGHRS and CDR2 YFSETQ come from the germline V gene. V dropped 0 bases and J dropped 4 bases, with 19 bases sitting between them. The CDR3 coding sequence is TGCGCCAGCAGCTTGGATATGGCAGGGGGGTTAGTAGAGACCCAGTACTTC. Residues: CASSLDMAGGLVETQYF.

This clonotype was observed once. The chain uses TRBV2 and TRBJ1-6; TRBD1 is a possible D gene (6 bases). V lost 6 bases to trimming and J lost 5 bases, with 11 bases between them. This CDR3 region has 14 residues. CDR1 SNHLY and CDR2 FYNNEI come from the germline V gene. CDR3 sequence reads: CASRGRGNNSPLHF. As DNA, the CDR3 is TGTGCCAGCAGAGGGAGGGGGAATAATTCACCCCTCCACTTT. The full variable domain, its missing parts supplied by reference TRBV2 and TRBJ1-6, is EPEVTQTPSHQVTQMGQEVILRCVPISNHLYFYWYRQILGQKVEFLVSFYNNEISEKSEIFDDQFSVERPDGSNFTLKIRSTKLEDSAMYFCASRGRGNNSPLHFGNGTRLTVT.

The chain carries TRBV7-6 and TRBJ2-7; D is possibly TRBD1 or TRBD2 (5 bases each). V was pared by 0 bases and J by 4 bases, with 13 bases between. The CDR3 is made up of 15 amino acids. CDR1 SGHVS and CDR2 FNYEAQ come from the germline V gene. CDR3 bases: TGTGCCAGCAGCTTAGCATTCAGGGAGAGGTACGAGCAGTACTTC. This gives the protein CASSLAFRERYEQYF.

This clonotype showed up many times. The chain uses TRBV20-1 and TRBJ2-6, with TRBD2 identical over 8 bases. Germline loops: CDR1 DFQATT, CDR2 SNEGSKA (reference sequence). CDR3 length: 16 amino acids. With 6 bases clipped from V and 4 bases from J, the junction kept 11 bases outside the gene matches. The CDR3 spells CSAWLGGVRGANVLTF. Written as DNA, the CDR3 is TGCAGTGCCTGGCTCGGGGGGGTAAGAGGGGCCAACGTCCTGACTTTC.

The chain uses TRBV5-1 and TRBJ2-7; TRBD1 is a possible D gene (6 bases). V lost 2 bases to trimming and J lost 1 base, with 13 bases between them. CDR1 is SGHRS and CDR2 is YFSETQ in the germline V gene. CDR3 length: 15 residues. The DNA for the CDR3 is TGCGCCAGCAGCTTTTGGGGGCGGGCGTCCTACGAGCAGTACTTC. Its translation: CASSFWGRASYEQYF.

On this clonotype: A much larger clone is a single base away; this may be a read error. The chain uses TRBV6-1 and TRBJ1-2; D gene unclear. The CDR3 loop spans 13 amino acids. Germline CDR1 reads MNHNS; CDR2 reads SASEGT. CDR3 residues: CASKKGGNYGYAF. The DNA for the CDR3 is TGTGCCAGCAAAAAGGGAGGCAACTATGGCTACGCCTTC.